The present T cell receptor beta chain was sequenced within a study of T cell repertoires in cytomegalovirus infection. Overall study: An indication of both CMV infection and matching HLA type came from public TCR beta signatures.

Findings and caveats of the study: In two of eight donors, the top clonotype was HLA-C-restricted CMV-specific.

Details on this clonotype: The antigen is not known.

TCRdb reprocessed the reads with MiXCR, giving one entry per CDR3 protein. The table includes some 110,000 distinct CDR3 sequences, approximately 30% detected once. The receptor was isolated from a human donor in good health (CMV status not recorded). Some clones in this sample may be carry-over from other donors' samples. This material consisted of CD8+ T cells from cultured PBMCs, taken from culture after CMV antigen stimulation.

The CDR3, as DNA: TGCAGTGCTAGAGCTCAGGACCCCACAACTAATGAAAAACTGTTTTTT. Protein sequence: CSARAQDPTTNEKLFF. The J gene is TRBJ1-4, the V gene TRBV20-1; D call uncertain. Trimming took 1 base from V and 0 from J, leaving 12 bases between them. Germline V gene lookup returns CDR1 DFQATT and CDR2 SNEGSKA (reference sequence). The CDR3 is 16 amino acids.